Following are 28 T cell receptor beta chains from one sample sequenced in a study of blood T cell repertoires in COVID-19. Generated by immunoSEQ multiplex PCR, the TCRdb table keeps only in-frame clones and is missing some. In the table there are approximately 110,000 clones, 80% to 90% of which are singletons. Specimen: peripheral blood. These receptors were taken from a woman older than 75 with acute or convalescent COVID-19.

The chain links TRBV29-1 to TRBJ2-7; D gene ambiguous. The CDR3 length is 10 residues. The ends were cut back, 4 bases at V and 9 bases at J, with 10 bases in the middle. Germline V gene data show CDR1 as SQVTM and CDR2 as ANQGSEA. DNA of the CDR3: TGCAGCGTTGTAGTCCGCCGGCAGTACTTC. Translating gives CSVVVRRQYF.

The chain is built from TRBV3-1 (or the pseudogene TRBV3-2) and TRBJ2-3; possible D gene TRBD2, 6 bases. The V end lost 5 bases, the J end lost 7 bases, and 22 bases lay between the germline ends. The length of the CDR3 is 16 residues. Germline CDR1 LGHDT, CDR2 YNNKEL (reference sequence). This CDR3 is CASSEWGDGKGHTQYF. The CDR3, as DNA: TGTGCCAGCAGCGAGTGGGGGGACGGAAAAGGACATACGCAGTATTTT.

The V and J genes are TRBV5-4 and TRBJ2-5; 10 bases agree with TRBD1. The V gene's germline CDR1 is SGHNT and CDR2 YYREEE (reference sequence). The CDR3 has 16 residues. J lost 4 bases, V lost 0 bases, and 6 bases had no gene match. As DNA, the CDR3 is TGTGCCAGCAGCTTGGTGGACAGGGGGGGGAGAGAGACCCAGTACTTC. Translating it yields CASSLVDRGGRETQYF.

The chain couples TRBV20-1 to TRBJ2-3, with D maybe TRBD1 (5 bases). V lost 0 bases to trimming and J lost 10 bases, with 8 bases between them. The CDR3 has 11 residues. From germline, CDR1 is DFQATT and CDR2 SNEGSKA (reference sequence). The DNA for the CDR3 is TGCAGTGCTAGAGATCAGGGATCGCAGTATTTT. It codes for CSARDQGSQYF.

The chain is built from TRBV5-1 and TRBJ1-1; D remains unclear. The CDR3 extends over 14 amino acids. Deletions cut 4 bases from V and 3 bases from J, with 13 bases between. Germline CDR1 is SGHRS and CDR2 is YFSETQ. The CDR3 nucleotides are TGCGCCAGCAGCAACCAGGATGCGTACACTGAAGCTTTCTTT. Its translation: CASSNQDAYTEAFF.

The chain combines TRBV19 with TRBJ1-1, with 10 positions matching TRBD1. Trimming at V came to 3 bases and at J to 1 base, leaving 8 bases not matched to a gene. The CDR3 is made up of 17 amino acids. The germline V gene has CDR1 LNHDA and CDR2 SQIVND (reference sequence). Here the CDR3 DNA reads TGTGCCAGTAGTATCCCGCGACAGGGGGCAAGGAACACTGAAGCTTTCTTT. Protein: CASSIPRQGARNTEAFF.

The chain has TRBV5-1 and TRBJ2-2; 7 bases map to TRBD1. The germline V gene has CDR1 SGHRS and CDR2 YFSETQ. V dropped 2 bases and J dropped 3; count of bases not matched to a gene: 4. CDR3 length: 15 residues. The CDR3 DNA follows: TGCGCCAGCAGCTTCAGACAGGGTCACACCGGGGAGCTGTTTTTT. Amino acids: CASSFRQGHTGELFF.

In this sample, this clone turned up once. The chain uses TRBV7-2 and TRBJ1-2, with D possibly TRBD1 on 6 matching bases. The ends were cut back, 3 bases at V and 4 bases at J, with 12 bases in the middle. This CDR3 spans 14 amino acids. Germline V lookup: CDR1 SGHTA, CDR2 FQGNSA. CDR3 coding DNA: TGTGCCAGCAGCTTCATACAGGGCGTCTATGGCTACACCTTC. Translation: CASSFIQGVYGYTF. Filled out from reference TRBV7-2 and TRBJ1-2, the complete variable domain reads GAGVSQSPSNKVTEKGKDVELRCDPISGHTALYWYRQSLGQGLEFLIYFQGNSAPDKSGLPSDRFSAERTGGSVSTLTIQRTQQEDSAVYLCASSFIQGVYGYTFGSGTRLTVV.

The V gene is TRBV5-6, the J gene TRBJ1-1; no clear D gene. The CDR3 has 16 residues. V was shortened by 6 bases and J by 1 base, with 19 bases between the two germline ends. Germline CDR1 is SGHDT and CDR2 is YYEEEE. The CDR3 sequence: CASKTTELAGNTEAFF. DNA of the CDR3: TGTGCCAGCAAGACGACGGAACTCGCGGGGAACACTGAAGCTTTCTTT. Based on the CDR3 plus reference TRBV5-6 and TRBJ1-1, the full variable domain is DAGVTQSPTHLIKTRGQQVTLRCSPKSGHDTVSWYQQALGQGPQFIFQYYEEEERQRGNFPDRFSGHQFPNYSSELNVNALLLGDSALYLCASKTTELAGNTEAFFGQGTRLTVV.

The chain recombines TRBV20-1 with TRBJ1-2; no firm D call. The V end was cut by 5 bases, the J end by 7 bases, with 11 bases between. The length of the CDR3 is 11 residues. Germline V CDR1 and CDR2: DFQATT, SNEGSKA (reference sequence). The CDR3 region is CSAPRSGGYTF. CDR3 nucleotides: TGCAGTGCTCCCCGGTCGGGTGGCTACACCTTC.

The gene calls are TRBV18 and TRBJ1-1; D possibly corresponds to TRBD1 (5 bases). V was clipped by 3 bases and J by 0 bases, with 11 bases between them. Germline V lookup: CDR1 KGHSH, CDR2 LQKENI. The CDR3 has 15 residues. The DNA of the CDR3 is TGTGCCAGCTCACCTCCCCGGGGGATGAACACTGAAGCTTTCTTT. It encodes CASSPPRGMNTEAFF.

The chain is built from TRBV7-2 and TRBJ1-2; no clear D. V lost 2 bases and J lost 8, with 12 bases in between. This CDR3 is built from 13 residues. Germline V lookup: CDR1 SGHTA, CDR2 FQGNSA. The CDR3 protein is CASSLYQDGGYTF. As DNA, the CDR3 is TGTGCCAGCAGCTTATATCAGGATGGGGGCTACACCTTC.

V and J are TRBV11-2 and TRBJ2-2; no definite D call. Deletions cut 3 bases from V and 2 bases from J, with 7 bases between. The V gene's germline CDR1 is SGHAT and CDR2 FQNNGV. The CDR3 is made up of 14 amino acids. The CDR3 here is CASSFGSNTGELFF. For the CDR3, the DNA is TGTGCCAGCAGCTTCGGTTCAAACACCGGGGAGCTGTTTTTT.

The V and J genes are TRBV6-5 and TRBJ1-1; a possible D gene is TRBD1 (5 bases). The CDR3 is 13 amino acids. Trimming removed 6 bases from V and 6 bases from J, with 14 bases in between. CDR1 and CDR2 (germline): MNHEY, SVGAGI. The CDR3 DNA sequence: TGTGCCAGCAGAGCAGGGAATTGGGCTGAAGCTTTCTTT. Translation gives CASRAGNWAEAFF.

This clone was found once. The rearrangement links TRBV20-1 to TRBJ1-5, with 11 bases lining up with TRBD1. V lost 3 bases and J lost 2; bases outside the gene matches: 9. Germline lookup yields CDR1 DFQATT and CDR2 SNEGSKA (reference sequence). This CDR3 has 17 residues. The CDR3 DNA reads as TGCAGTGCTAGTCCGGGACAGGGGGTCGCAGGCAATCAGCCCCAGCATTTT. Encoded protein: CSASPGQGVAGNQPQHF.

The V gene is TRBV9, the J gene TRBJ1-2; unclear D gene. The CDR3 extends over 13 amino acids. Germline V gene data show CDR1 as SGDLS and CDR2 as YYNGEE. V was shortened by 3 bases and J by 0 bases, with 6 bases between the two germline ends. In nucleotides, the CDR3 is TGTGCCAGCAGCGGGGCAGCTAACTATGGCTACACCTTC. Its protein product is CASSGAANYGYTF.

V gene TRBV5-1 combines with J gene TRBJ1-1; the match to TRBD1 covers 9 bases. Per germline, CDR1 SGHRS and CDR2 YFSETQ. Unmatched junction bases numbered 16, after V lost 4 bases and J lost 0 bases. CDR3 length: 19 amino acids. The CDR3 region has the DNA TGCGCCAGCAGCCCATGGCAGGGACAGGGTTTTATGGTGAACACTGAAGCTTTCTTT. It encodes CASSPWQGQGFMVNTEAFF.

CDR3: CASSQVWASGEETQYF. In DNA, the CDR3 is TGCGCCAGCAGCCAAGTCTGGGCTAGCGGGGAAGAGACCCAGTACTTC. The chain joins TRBV4-1 to TRBJ2-5; 9 bases are a match to TRBD2. V shed 1 base and J 3 bases; nucleotides not matched to a gene: 6. The V gene's germline CDR1 is MGHRA and CDR2 YSYEKL. This CDR3 is built from 16 residues.

The rearrangement joins TRBV5-1 to TRBJ2-7, with D tentatively TRBD1 (6 bases). This CDR3 contains 14 residues. Germline values: CDR1 SGHRS, CDR2 YFSETQ. V lost 0 bases and J 3 bases, leaving 10 bases between the germline ends. CDR3 sequence: CASSLGQGSYEQYF. The CDR3 DNA sequence: TGCGCCAGCAGCTTGGGTCAGGGGAGCTACGAGCAGTACTTC.

This rearrangement joins TRBV6-1 to TRBJ1-6; D may be TRBD1 (5 bases). With 2 bases removed from V and 1 base from J, the gap between germline ends came to 12 bases. The CDR3 totals 17 residues. Germline CDR1 reads MNHNS; CDR2 reads SASEGT. The CDR3 reads CASSERGGRSYNSPLHF. The DNA of the CDR3 is TGTGCCAGCAGTGAACGGGGGGGACGATCCTATAATTCACCCCTCCACTTT.

The chain is built from TRBV2 and TRBJ1-2; 10 bases are a match to TRBD1. Trimming cost V 8 bases and J 4 bases; bases outside gene matches: 13. This CDR3 spans 16 amino acids. CDR1 SNHLY and CDR2 FYNNEI come from the germline V gene. DNA for the CDR3: TGTGCCAGCTGCTTTCCGGGACAGGGGCCACGCTATGGCTACACCTTC. It is translated as CASCFPGQGPRYGYTF.

The chain combines TRBV4-1 with TRBJ1-2; 8 bases agree with TRBD1. CDR3 length: 15 residues. Germline CDR1 reads MGHRA; CDR2 reads YSYEKL. After removal of 5 bases from V and 5 bases from J, the junction contained 10 bases not matched to a gene. CDR3 loop: CASSSSDRASYGYTF. The CDR3 nucleotides read TGCGCCAGCAGCTCGTCGGACAGGGCTTCGTATGGCTACACCTTC.

The chain joins TRBV6-5 to TRBJ1-3; a possible D gene is TRBD1 (5 bases). The V end lost 5 bases, the J end lost 0 bases, and 11 bases lay between the germline ends. Per germline, CDR1 MNHEY and CDR2 SVGAGI. CDR3 length: 15 amino acids. CDR3 nucleotides: TGTGCCAGCAGTCTCCCCGACAGCTCTGGAAACACCATATATTTT. As protein: CASSLPDSSGNTIYF.

The rearrangement links TRBV24-1 to TRBJ2-7, with 7 bases identical to TRBD2. CDR1 and CDR2 from the germline V gene are KGHDR and SFDVKD. V was pared by 3 bases and J by 7 bases, with 2 bases of the junction left unmatched. The CDR3 length is 12 residues. In DNA, the CDR3 is TGTGCCACCAGTGATGGGGGGGGTGAGCAGTACTTC. This translates into CATSDGGGEQYF.

The chain carries TRBV12-5 and TRBJ2-5, with a tentative D call TRBD1 (6 bases). The CDR3 extends over 14 amino acids. Trimming removed 3 bases at V and 4 bases at J, with 12 bases between. Germline CDR1 reads LGHNT; CDR2 reads FRNRAP. The CDR3: CASGLGGMAETQYF. DNA of the CDR3: TGTGCTAGTGGTTTAGGGGGTATGGCAGAGACCCAGTACTTC.

The chain recombines TRBV30 with TRBJ1-3; the D gene is possibly TRBD1 (6 bases). This CDR3 is 15 amino acids long. The germline CDR1 and CDR2 sequences are GTSNPN and SVGIG (reference sequence). V lost 1 base and J lost 0, with 10 bases in between. The CDR3: CAWSADSLSGNTIYF. The CDR3 DNA is TGTGCCTGGAGTGCGGACAGCCTCTCTGGAAACACCATATATTTT.

V is TRBV10-3 and J is TRBJ2-7, with TRBD1 matching over 12 bases. The V and J ends lost 2 bases and 5 bases, in that order; junction bases with no gene match: 7. Germline V lookup: CDR1 ENHRY, CDR2 SYGVKD. The CDR3 sequence is 16 residues long. The CDR3 reads CAISEKPGTGGNEQYF. CDR3 nucleotides: TGTGCCATCAGTGAGAAACCCGGGACAGGGGGCAACGAGCAGTACTTC.

With respect to this clone: The junction does not match germline at one end; this may be a read error. The genes are TRBV27 and TRBJ2-7; 9 bases align to TRBD1. In germline, CDR1 is MNHEY, CDR2 SMNVEV (reference sequence). CDR3 length: 14 amino acids. The CDR3 spells CASRGTGTSHEQYF. CDR3 bases: TGTGCCTCCAGGGGGACAGGGACCTCCCACGAGCAGTACTTC.